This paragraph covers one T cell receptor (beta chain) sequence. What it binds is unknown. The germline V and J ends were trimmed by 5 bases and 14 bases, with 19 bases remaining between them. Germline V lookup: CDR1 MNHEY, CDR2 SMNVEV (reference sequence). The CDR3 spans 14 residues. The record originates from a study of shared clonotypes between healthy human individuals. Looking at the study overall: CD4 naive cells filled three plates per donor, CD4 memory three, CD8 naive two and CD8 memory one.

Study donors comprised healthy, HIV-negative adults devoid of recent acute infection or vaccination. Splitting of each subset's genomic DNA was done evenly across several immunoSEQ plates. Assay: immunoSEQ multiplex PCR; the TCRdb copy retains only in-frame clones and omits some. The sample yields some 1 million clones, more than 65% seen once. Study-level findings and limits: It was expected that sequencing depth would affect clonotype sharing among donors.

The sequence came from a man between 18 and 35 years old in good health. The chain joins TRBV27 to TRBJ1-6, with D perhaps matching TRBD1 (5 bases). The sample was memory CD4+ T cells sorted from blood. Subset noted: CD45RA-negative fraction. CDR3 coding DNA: TGTGCCAGCAGTCCCGGGGGGACTCCGAGGACCCTCCACTTT. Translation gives CASSPGGTPRTLHF.